The clone carrying this TCR beta chain was seen more than once but under ten times. Germline assignment: CDR1 MDHEN and CDR2 SYDVKM. The CDR3 has 15 amino acids. V lost 4 bases and J lost 7; bases outside the gene matches: 10. Seattle enrolled patients during active infection and tracked them longitudinally. This entry belongs to a study of blood T cell repertoires in COVID-19. Study background: Sites in the United States, Italy and Spain provided acute and convalescent COVID-19 samples. PBMCs, B-cell-depleted T cells, or T cells provided the cDNA or gDNA that made up the material.

Libraries were prepared by immunoSEQ multiplex PCR; TCRdb keeps only in-frame clonotypes and omits some of them. The table has some 230,000 clones, around 83% seen once. The V call is TRBV28, the J call TRBJ1-5; the match to TRBD1 covers 7 bases. Sequencing used peripheral blood. This TCR was sampled from a woman older than 75 with COVID-19, enrolled during active disease. The CDR3 bases are TGTGCCAGCAGTTCCCGGGACAGCGCAGTGCAGCCCCAGCATTTT. Translating gives CASSSRDSAVQPQHF.